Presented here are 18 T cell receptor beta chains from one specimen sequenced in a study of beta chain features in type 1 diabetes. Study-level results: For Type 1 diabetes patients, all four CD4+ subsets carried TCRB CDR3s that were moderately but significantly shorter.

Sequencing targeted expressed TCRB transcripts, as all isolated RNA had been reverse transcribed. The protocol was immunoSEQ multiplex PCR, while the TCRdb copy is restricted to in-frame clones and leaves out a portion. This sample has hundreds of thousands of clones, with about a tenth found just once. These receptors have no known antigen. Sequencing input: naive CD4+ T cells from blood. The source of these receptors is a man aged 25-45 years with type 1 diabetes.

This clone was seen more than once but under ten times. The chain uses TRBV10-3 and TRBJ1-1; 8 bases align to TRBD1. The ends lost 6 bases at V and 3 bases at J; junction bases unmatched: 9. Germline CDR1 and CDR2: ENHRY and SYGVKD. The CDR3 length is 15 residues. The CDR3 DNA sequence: TGTGCCATCAGCAGTTGGACAGGGACGGACACTGAAGCTTTCTTT. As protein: CAISSWTGTDTEAFF.

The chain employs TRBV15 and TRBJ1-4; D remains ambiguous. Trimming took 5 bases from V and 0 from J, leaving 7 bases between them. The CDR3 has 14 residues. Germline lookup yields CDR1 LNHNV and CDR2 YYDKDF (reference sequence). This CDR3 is CATSRRSTNEKLFF. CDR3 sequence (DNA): TGTGCCACCAGCCGTCGTTCAACTAATGAAAAACTGTTTTTT.

This CDR3 reads CASRPGQDPYEQYF. CDR3 coding DNA: TGCGCCAGCAGACCGGGACAGGATCCCTACGAGCAGTACTTC. The rearrangement links TRBV5-1 to TRBJ2-7, with 8 bases fitting TRBD1. J lost 2 bases, V lost 5 bases, and 6 bases had no gene match. Germline V gene data show CDR1 as SGHRS and CDR2 as YFSETQ. The CDR3 contains 14 residues.

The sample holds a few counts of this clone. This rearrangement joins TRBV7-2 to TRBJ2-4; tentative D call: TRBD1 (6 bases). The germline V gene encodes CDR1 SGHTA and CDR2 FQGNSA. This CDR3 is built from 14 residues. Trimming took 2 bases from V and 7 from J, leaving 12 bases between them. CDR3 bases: TGTGCCAGCAGCTTAAGTGACAGGCCGAACATTCAGTACTTC. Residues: CASSLSDRPNIQYF.

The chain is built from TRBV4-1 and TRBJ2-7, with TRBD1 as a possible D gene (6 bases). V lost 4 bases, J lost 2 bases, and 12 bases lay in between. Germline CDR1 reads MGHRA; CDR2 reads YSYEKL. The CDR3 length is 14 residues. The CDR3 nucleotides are TGCGCCAGCAGCCGATACCGGGACACCTACGAGCAGTACTTC. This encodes CASSRYRDTYEQYF.

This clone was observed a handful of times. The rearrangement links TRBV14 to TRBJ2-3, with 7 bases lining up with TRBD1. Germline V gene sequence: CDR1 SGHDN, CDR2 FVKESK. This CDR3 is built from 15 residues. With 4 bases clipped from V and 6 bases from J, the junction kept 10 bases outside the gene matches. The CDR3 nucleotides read TGTGCCAGCAGCCCGAGGGACAGCCACATCGATACGCAGTATTTT. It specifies CASSPRDSHIDTQYF. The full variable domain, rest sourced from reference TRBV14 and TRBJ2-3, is EAGVTQFPSHSVIEKGQTVTLRCDPISGHDNLYWYRRVMGKEIKFLLHFVKESKQDESGMPNNRFLAERTGGTYSTLKVQPAELEDSGVYFCASSPRDSHIDTQYFGPGTRLTVL.

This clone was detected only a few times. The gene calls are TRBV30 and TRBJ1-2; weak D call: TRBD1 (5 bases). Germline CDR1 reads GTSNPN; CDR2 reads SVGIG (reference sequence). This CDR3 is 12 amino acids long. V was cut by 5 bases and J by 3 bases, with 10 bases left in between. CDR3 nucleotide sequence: TGTGCCTGGGGGGGAGGGGACTATGGCTACACCTTC. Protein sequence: CAWGGGDYGYTF.

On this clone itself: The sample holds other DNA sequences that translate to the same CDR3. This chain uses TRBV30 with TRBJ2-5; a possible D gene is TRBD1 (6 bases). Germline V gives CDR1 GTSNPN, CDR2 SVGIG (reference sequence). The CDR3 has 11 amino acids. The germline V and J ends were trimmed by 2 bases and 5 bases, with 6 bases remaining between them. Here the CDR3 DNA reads TGTGCCTGGAGTACAGGGGAGACCCAGTACTTC. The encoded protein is CAWSTGETQYF.

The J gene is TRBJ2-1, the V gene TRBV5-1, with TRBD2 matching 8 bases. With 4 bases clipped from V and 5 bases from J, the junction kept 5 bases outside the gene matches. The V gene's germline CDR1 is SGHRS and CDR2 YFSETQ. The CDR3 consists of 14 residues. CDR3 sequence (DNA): TGCGCCAGCAGCGGTAGCGGGACAAACAATGAGCAGTTCTTC. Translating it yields CASSGSGTNNEQFF. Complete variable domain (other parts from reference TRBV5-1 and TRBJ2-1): KAGVTQTPRYLIKTRGQQVTLSCSPISGHRSVSWYQQTPGQGLQFLFEYFSETQRNKGNFPGRFSGRQFSNSRSEMNVSTLELGDSALYLCASSGSGTNNEQFFGPGTRLTVL.

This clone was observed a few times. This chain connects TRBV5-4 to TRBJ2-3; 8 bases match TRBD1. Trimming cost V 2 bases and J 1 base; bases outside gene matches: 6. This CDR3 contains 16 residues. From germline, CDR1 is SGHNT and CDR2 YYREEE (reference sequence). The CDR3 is CASSFDRDRRTDTQYF. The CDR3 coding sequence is TGTGCCAGCAGCTTCGACAGGGACAGGCGCACAGATACGCAGTATTTT.

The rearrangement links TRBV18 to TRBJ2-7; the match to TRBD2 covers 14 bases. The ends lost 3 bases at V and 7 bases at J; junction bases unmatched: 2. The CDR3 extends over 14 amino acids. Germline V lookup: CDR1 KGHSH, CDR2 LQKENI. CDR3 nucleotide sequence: TGTGCCAGCTCACCCCGGACTAGCGGGGGGGAGCAGTACTTC. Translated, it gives CASSPRTSGGEQYF.

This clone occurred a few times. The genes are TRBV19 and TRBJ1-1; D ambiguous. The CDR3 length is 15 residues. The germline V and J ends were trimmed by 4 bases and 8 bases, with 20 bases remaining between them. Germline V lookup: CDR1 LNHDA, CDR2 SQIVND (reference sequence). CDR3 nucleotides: TGTGCCAGTAGTAAAAGGCGGGATTTCGGGGAAGAAGCTTTCTTT. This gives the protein CASSKRRDFGEEAFF.

The CDR3 region is CASSRTGGSGNTIYF. The DNA for the CDR3 is TGTGCCAGCTCGCGGACAGGGGGCTCTGGAAACACCATATATTTT. V and J are TRBV18 and TRBJ1-3; 10 nucleotides agree with TRBD1. The CDR3 is made up of 15 amino acids. J gave up 0 bases and V 6 bases, and 2 bases lay outside the gene matches. CDR1 and CDR2 (germline): KGHSH, LQKENI.

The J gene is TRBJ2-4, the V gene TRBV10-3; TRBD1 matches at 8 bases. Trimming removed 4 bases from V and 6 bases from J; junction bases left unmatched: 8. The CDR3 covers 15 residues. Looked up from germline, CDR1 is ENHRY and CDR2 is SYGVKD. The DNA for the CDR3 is TGTGCCATCAGTGCCATGACAGGGGTGGGAAACATTCAGTACTTC. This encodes CAISAMTGVGNIQYF.

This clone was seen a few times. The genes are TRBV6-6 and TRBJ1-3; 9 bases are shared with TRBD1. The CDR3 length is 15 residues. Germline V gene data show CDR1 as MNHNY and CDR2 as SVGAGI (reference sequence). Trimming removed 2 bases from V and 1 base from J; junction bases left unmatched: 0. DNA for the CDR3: TGTGCCAGCAGTTACGGGACAGGGTCTGGAAACACCATATATTTT. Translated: CASSYGTGSGNTIYF.

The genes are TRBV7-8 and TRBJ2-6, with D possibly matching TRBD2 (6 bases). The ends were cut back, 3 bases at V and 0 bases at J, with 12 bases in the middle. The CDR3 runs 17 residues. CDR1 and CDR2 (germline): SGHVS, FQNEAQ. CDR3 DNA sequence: TGTGCCAGCAGCTTCCGGACGGGAGCCTCTGGGGCCAACGTCCTGACTTTC. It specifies CASSFRTGASGANVLTF.

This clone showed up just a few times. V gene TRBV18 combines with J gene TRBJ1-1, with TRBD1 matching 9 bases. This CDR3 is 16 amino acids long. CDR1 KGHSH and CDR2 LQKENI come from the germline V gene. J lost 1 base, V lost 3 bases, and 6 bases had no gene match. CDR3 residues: CASSPRGQGRNTEAFF. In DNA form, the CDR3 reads TGTGCCAGCTCACCGAGGGGACAGGGACGGAACACTGAAGCTTTCTTT.

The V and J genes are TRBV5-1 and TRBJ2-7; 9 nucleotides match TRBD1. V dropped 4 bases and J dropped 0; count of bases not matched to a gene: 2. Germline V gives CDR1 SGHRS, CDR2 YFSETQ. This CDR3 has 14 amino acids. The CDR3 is CASSRQGDSYEQYF. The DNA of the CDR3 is TGCGCCAGCAGCAGACAGGGGGACTCCTACGAGCAGTACTTC. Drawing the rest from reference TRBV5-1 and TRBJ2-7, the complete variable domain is KAGVTQTPRYLIKTRGQQVTLSCSPISGHRSVSWYQQTPGQGLQFLFEYFSETQRNKGNFPGRFSGRQFSNSRSEMNVSTLELGDSALYLCASSRQGDSYEQYFGPGTRLTVT.